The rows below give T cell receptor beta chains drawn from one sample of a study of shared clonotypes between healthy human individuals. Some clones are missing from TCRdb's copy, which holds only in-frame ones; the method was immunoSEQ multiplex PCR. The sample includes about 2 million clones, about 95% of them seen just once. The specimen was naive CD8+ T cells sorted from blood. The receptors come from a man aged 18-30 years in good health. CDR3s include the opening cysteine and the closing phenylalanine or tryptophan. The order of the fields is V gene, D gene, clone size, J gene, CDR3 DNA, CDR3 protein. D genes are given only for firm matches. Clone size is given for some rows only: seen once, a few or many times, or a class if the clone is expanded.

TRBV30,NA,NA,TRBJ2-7,TGTGCCTGGAGTGTAACTCTCTCCCACGAGCAGTACTTC,CAWSVTLSHEQYF
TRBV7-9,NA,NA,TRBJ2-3,TGTGCCAGCAGCTTACCGGCAGGGAGGACAGATACGCAGTATTTT,CASSLPAGRTDTQYF
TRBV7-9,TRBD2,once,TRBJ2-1,TGTGCCAGCAGTTCTCCCGGGGGGGCTGGTCATGAGCAGTTCTTC,CASSSPGGAGHEQFF
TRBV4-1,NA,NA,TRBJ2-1,TGCGCCAGCAGCCAAGTCGACGGGGTATTTAATGAGCAGTTCTTC,CASSQVDGVFNEQFF
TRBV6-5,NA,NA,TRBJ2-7,TGTGCCAGCAGTTACGAAGGCTCCTACGAGCAGTACTTC,CASSYEGSYEQYF
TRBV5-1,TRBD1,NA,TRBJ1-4,TGCGCCAGCAGCTTGGCGGGACAGGATGAAAAACTGTTTTTT,CASSLAGQDEKLFF
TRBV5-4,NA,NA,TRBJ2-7,TGTGCCAGCAGCTTGGACCAGACGTACGAGCAGTACTTC,CASSLDQTYEQYF
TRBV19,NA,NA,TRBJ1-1,TGTGCCAGTAGTACCCCAGAACCCCGCGGGCCCCCTGAAGCTTTCTTT,CASSTPEPRGPPEAFF
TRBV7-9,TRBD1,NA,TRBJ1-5,TGTGCCAGCAGCTCAACTTCCTTGGGGGGCCCCGGGACAGGCGGACTTCAGCATTTT,CASSSTSLGGPGTGGLQHF
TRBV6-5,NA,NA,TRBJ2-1,TGTGCCAGCAGAATAGCAGGGAGCTCCTACAATGAGCAGTTCTTC,CASRIAGSSYNEQFF
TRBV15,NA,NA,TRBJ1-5,TGTGCCACCAGCAGAGAACGGCACAATCAGCCCCAGCATTTT,CATSRERHNQPQHF
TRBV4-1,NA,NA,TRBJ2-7,TGCGCCAGCAGCCAAGAAGCGCGGGGTTACGAGCAGTACTTC,CASSQEARGYEQYF
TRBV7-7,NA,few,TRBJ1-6,TGTGCTAGCAGCTTAGCGGGGCCATCTTCAGGGGTGAGTTCACCCCTCCACTTT,CASSLAGPSSGVSSPLHF
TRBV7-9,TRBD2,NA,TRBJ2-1,TGTGCCAGCAGCTTAGATCTCGGACTAGCCGGGGAGCAGTTCTTC,CASSLDLGLAGEQFF
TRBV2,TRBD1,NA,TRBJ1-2,TGTGCCAGCAGTGAAGGACAGGGGAACTCTGGCTACACCTTC,CASSEGQGNSGYTF
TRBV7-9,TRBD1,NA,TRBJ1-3,TGTGCCAGCAGCACCTCGGGACAGGTTTTTCTCACTGGAAACACCATATATTTT,CASSTSGQVFLTGNTIYF
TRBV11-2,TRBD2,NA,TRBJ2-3,TGTGCCAGCAGCTTAGAGGTTAGCGGGGTACATACGCAGTATTTT,CASSLEVSGVHTQYF
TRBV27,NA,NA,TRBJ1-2,TGTGCCAGCAGTTTCCACACGGGGGGATTATGGGGCTACACCTTC,CASSFHTGGLWGYTF
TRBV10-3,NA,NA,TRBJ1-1,TGTGCCATCATCGCGGACCTGGGCACTGAAGCTTTCTTT,CAIIADLGTEAFF
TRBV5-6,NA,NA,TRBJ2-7,TGTGCCAGCAGCCGTCCGGGGGACGAGCAGTACTTC,CASSRPGDEQYF
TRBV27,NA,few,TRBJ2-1,TGTGCCAGCAGTTTTGGCATTCGCGCTGAGCAGTTCTTC,CASSFGIRAEQFF
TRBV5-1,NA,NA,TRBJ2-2,TGCGCCAGCAGCCCGACAGGCGCCACCGGGGAGCTGTTTTTT,CASSPTGATGELFF
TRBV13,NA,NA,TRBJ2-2,TGTGCCAGCCATTACAGAGCCCTCACCGGGGAGCTGTTTTTT,CASHYRALTGELFF
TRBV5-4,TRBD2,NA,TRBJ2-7,TGTGCCAGCTGGGATCCGACTAGCGGGGTCGAGCAGTACTTC,CASWDPTSGVEQYF
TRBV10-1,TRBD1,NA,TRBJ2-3,TGCGCCAGCAGTGAGGGGACAGCGAGCACAGATACGCAGTATTTT,CASSEGTASTDTQYF
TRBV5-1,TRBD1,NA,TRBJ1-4,TGCGCCAGCAGCATGATGGGACAGGGAGGGGAAAAACTGTTTTTT,CASSMMGQGGEKLFF
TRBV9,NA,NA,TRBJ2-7,TGTGCCAGCAGCGAGACAGGTTTGTTTGGCTACGAGCAGTACTTC,CASSETGLFGYEQYF
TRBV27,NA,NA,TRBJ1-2,TGTGCCAGCAGTTCTCTAGGAAGCGGCAGTGGCTACACCTTC,CASSSLGSGSGYTF
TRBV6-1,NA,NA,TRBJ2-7,TGTGCCAGCAGTGGTCCCGGGACATCCGAGCAGTACTTC,CASSGPGTSEQYF
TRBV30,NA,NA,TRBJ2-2,TGTGCCTGGAGCGAAAGGGAAACCGGGGAGCTGTTTTTT,CAWSERETGELFF
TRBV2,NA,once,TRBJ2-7,TGTGCCAGCAGCCCCGCCCTCCAGGGGAACTACGAGCAGTACTTC,CASSPALQGNYEQYF
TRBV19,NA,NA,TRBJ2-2,TGTGCCAGTAGGGACTCCCCTCTGCGGGAGCTGTTTTTT,CASRDSPLRELFF
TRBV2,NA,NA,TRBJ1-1,TGTGCCAGCAGTGAAACCCCGAACACTGAAGCTTTCTTT,CASSETPNTEAFF
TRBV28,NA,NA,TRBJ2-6,TGTGCCAGCAGTTTAGGTCAGTTCTCTGGGGCCAACGTCCTGACTTTC,CASSLGQFSGANVLTF
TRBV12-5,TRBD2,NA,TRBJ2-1,TGTGCTAGTGGTTGGCTGACTAGCGGGGATACGACCTTCCTCCACAATGAGCAGTTCTTC,CASGWLTSGDTTFLHNEQFF
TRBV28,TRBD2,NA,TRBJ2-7,TGTGCCAGCAGTCTAGCGGGGGGCCACTACGAGCAGTACTTC,CASSLAGGHYEQYF
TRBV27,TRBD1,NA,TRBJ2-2,TGTGCCAGCAGTTTCCAGGGGGCGGGCGGGGAGCTGTTTTTT,CASSFQGAGGELFF
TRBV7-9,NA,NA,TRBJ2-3,TGTGCCAGCAGCAACGCCGAGAGCACAGATACGCAGTATTTT,CASSNAESTDTQYF
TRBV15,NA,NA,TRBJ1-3,TGTGCCACCAGCAGAGACTTAGATCTAGGGTCTGGAAACACCATATATTTT,CATSRDLDLGSGNTIYF
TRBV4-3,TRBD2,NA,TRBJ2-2,TGCGCCAGCAGCCGGACTAGCGGGACGCTCACCGGGGAGCTGTTTTTT,CASSRTSGTLTGELFF
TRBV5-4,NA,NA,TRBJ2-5,TGTGCCAGCAGCGCTGGGGGCAGTCAAGAGACCCAGTACTTC,CASSAGGSQETQYF
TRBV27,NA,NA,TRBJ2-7,TGTGCCAGCAGTTTACGGGGACCCTCCTACGAGCAGTACTTC,CASSLRGPSYEQYF
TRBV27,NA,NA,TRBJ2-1,TGTGCCAGCAGTTTTGGGCGGGGTGACAATGAGCAGTTCTTC,CASSFGRGDNEQFF